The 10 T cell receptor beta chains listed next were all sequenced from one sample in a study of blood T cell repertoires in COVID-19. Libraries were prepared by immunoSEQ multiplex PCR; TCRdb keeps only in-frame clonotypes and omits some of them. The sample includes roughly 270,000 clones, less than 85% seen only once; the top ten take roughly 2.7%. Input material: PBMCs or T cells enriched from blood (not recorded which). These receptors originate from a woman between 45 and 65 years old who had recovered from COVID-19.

The CDR3 region has the DNA TGTGCCAGCCGGGGACAGCTGAACACTGAAGCTTTCTTT. Its translation is CASRGQLNTEAFF. V is TRBV7-8 and J is TRBJ1-1; 7 bases match TRBD1. Unmatched junction bases numbered 3, after V lost 8 bases and J lost 0 bases. Germline V gives CDR1 SGHVS, CDR2 FQNEAQ. The CDR3 is made up of 13 amino acids.

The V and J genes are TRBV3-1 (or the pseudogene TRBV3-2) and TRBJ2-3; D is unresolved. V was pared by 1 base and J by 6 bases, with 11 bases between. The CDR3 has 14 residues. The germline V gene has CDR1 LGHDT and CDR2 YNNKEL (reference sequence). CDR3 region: CASSQGPARDTQYF. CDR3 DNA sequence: TGTGCCAGCAGCCAAGGGCCTGCCAGGGATACGCAGTATTTT.

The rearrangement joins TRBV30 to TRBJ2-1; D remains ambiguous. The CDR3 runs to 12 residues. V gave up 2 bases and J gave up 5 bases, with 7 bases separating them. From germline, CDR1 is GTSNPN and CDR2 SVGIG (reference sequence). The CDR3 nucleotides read TGTGCCTGGAGTACATCACACAATGAGCAGTTCTTC. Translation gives CAWSTSHNEQFF.

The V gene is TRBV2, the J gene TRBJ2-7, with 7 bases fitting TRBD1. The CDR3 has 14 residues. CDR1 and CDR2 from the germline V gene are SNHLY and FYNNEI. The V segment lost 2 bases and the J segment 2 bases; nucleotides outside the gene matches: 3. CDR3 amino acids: CASSETRGTYEQYF. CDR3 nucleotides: TGTGCCAGCAGTGAAACCAGGGGGACCTACGAGCAGTACTTC.

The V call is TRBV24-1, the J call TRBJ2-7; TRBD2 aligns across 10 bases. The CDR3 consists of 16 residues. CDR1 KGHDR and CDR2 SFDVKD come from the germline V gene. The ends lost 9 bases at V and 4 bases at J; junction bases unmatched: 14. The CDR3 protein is CATDRGLAGALYEQYF. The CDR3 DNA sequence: TGTGCCACCGACAGGGGTCTAGCGGGGGCCCTATACGAGCAGTACTTC.

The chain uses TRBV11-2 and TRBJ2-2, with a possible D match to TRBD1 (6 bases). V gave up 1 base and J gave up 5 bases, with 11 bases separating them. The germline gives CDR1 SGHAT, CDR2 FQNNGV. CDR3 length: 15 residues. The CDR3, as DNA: TGTGCCAGCAGCTTAGTATCCCAGGGGACCGGGGAGCTGTTTTTT. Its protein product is CASSLVSQGTGELFF.

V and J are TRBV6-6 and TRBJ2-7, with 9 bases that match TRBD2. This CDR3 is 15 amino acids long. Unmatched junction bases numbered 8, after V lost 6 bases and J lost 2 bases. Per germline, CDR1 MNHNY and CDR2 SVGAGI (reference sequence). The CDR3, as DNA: TGTGCCAGCAGGGCCGAGGCTAGCGGGGCCTACGAGCAGTACTTC. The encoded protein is CASRAEASGAYEQYF.

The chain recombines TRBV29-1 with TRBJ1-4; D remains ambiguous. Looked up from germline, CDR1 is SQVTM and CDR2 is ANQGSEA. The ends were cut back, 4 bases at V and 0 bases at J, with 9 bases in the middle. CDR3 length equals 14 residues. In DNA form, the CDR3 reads TGCAGCGTTGTGGAGGGAGCAACTAATGAAAAACTGTTTTTT. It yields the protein CSVVEGATNEKLFF.

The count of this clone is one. The DNA for the CDR3 is TGTGCCAGCAGCTTACGGGGTGGTGAGACTGAAGCTTTCTTT. This translates into CASSLRGGETEAFF. The chain uses TRBV7-2 and TRBJ1-1, with no clear D. CDR1 and CDR2 (germline): SGHTA, FQGNSA. The CDR3 totals 14 residues. V lost 2 bases, J lost 5 bases, and 12 bases lay in between.

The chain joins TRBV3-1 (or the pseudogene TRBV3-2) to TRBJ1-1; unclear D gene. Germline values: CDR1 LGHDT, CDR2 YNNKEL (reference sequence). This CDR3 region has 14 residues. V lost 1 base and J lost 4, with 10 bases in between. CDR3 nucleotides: TGTGCCAGCAGCCAAGGGGCCGGAAGCACTGAAGCTTTCTTT. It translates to CASSQGAGSTEAFF.